The rows below give T cell receptor beta chains drawn from one sample of a study of cytomegalovirus exposure and HLA in healthy donors. Assay used: immunoSEQ multiplex PCR; TCRdb lists only in-frame clones, some missing. The table includes 150,000 to 200,000 clones, roughly 80% detected once. The sequenced material came from PBMCs. These receptor sequences come from a woman in her fifties or sixties in good health and CMV-seropositive. The CDR3 runs from the conserved cysteine through the conserved F or W. Fields, in order: V gene, J gene, D gene, clone size, CDR3 protein, CDR3 DNA. D genes are given only for firm matches. The size field is filled for only some rows; it gives once, few, many or a size class.

TRBV5-1	TRBJ1-1	NA	NA	CASSWGLANTEAFF	TGCGCCAGCAGCTGGGGACTGGCGAACACTGAAGCTTTCTTT
TRBV6-5	TRBJ2-5	TRBD2	NA	CASSPGTSKQRQYF	TGTGCCAGCAGTCCCGGGACTAGTAAACAGCGGCAGTACTTC
TRBV12-5	TRBJ1-6	TRBD1	once	CASGNDRVSYNSPLHF	TGTGCTAGTGGGAACGACAGGGTTTCTTATAATTCACCCCTCCACTTT
TRBV11-3	TRBJ2-1	NA	NA	CASSILGRYNEQFF	TGTGCCAGCAGCATACTAGGGCGGTACAATGAGCAGTTCTTC
TRBV6-1	TRBJ2-5	TRBD2	NA	CASMKGLAETQYF	TGTGCCAGCATGAAGGGACTAGCGGAGACCCAGTACTTC
TRBV28	TRBJ1-5	NA	NA	CASSLGPGDQPQHF	TGTGCCAGCAGTTTGGGACCGGGGGATCAGCCCCAGCATTTT
TRBV5-6	TRBJ1-2	NA	NA	CASSHALRGGNYGYTF	TGTGCCAGCAGCCACGCACTCCGGGGAGGTAACTATGGCTACACCTTC
TRBV11-2	TRBJ2-3	TRBD2	NA	CASSPSGRSTDTQYF	TGTGCCAGCAGCCCTAGCGGGCGTAGCACAGATACGCAGTATTTT
TRBV28	TRBJ2-2	NA	NA	CASLARHNTGELFF	TGTGCCAGCCTTGCCAGACATAACACCGGGGAGCTGTTTTTT
TRBV7-8	TRBJ2-1	NA	NA	CASSPSATGTRNEQFF	TGTGCCAGCAGCCCCTCGGCAACCGGGACACGAAATGAGCAGTTCTTC
TRBV27	TRBJ2-1	TRBD1	NA	CASSLSIDRGRPYNEQFF	TGTGCCAGCAGTTTATCGATAGACAGGGGGCGACCCTACAATGAGCAGTTCTTC
TRBV19	TRBJ1-2	NA	NA	CASKNRATYGYTF	TGTGCCAGTAAGAACAGGGCTACCTATGGCTACACCTTC
TRBV11-2	TRBJ2-3	TRBD2	NA	CASSPGLAGAGTDTQYF	TGTGCCAGCAGCCCCGGACTAGCGGGAGCAGGGACAGATACGCAGTATTTT
TRBV28	TRBJ2-6	NA	NA	CASRNQGGSGANVLTF	TGTGCCAGCAGGAATCAGGGGGGTTCTGGGGCCAACGTCCTGACTTTC
TRBV7-8	TRBJ2-7	TRBD1	NA	CASSLARSGGRYEQYF	TGTGCCAGCAGCTTAGCGCGGTCAGGGGGAAGATACGAGCAGTACTTC
TRBV28	TRBJ1-2	NA	NA	CASSSHPRGSTYGYTF	TGTGCCAGCAGTTCCCACCCCCGAGGAAGCACCTATGGCTACACCTTC
TRBV15	TRBJ1-3	NA	NA	CATSRVSSGNTIYF	TGTGCCACCAGCAGAGTGAGCTCTGGAAACACCATATATTTT
TRBV9	TRBJ1-1	NA	NA	CASSVALAPNTEAFF	TGTGCCAGCAGCGTAGCGTTGGCCCCGAACACTGAAGCTTTCTTT
TRBV10-2	TRBJ2-3	NA	NA	CASVGVGGDTQYF	TGCGCCAGCGTGGGGGTAGGGGGAGATACGCAGTATTTT
TRBV18	TRBJ2-3	TRBD1	NA	CASSTTGGGGDTQYF	TGTGCCAGCTCAACGACAGGGGGCGGCGGAGATACGCAGTATTTT
TRBV9	TRBJ2-3	NA	NA	CASSSRQNTDTQYF	TGTGCCAGCAGCTCCCGACAGAACACAGATACGCAGTATTTT
TRBV6-5	TRBJ2-1	NA	few	CASSYSGVRRGGQFF	TGTGCCAGCAGTTACAGTGGAGTCCGAAGGGGTGGGCAGTTCTTC
TRBV11-2	TRBJ1-1	NA	NA	CASSFQGTKNTEAFF	TGTGCCAGCAGCTTTCAGGGTACGAAGAACACTGAAGCTTTCTTT
TRBV5-1	TRBJ1-4	TRBD1	once	CASSRTGASGEKLFF	TGCGCCAGCAGCAGGACAGGGGCTTCAGGGGAAAAACTGTTTTTT
TRBV5-1	TRBJ2-1	NA	NA	CASSPLSSGYNEQFF	TGCGCCAGCTCCCCACTTTCAAGCGGGTATAATGAGCAGTTCTTC
TRBV7-9	TRBJ2-7	TRBD2	NA	CASSPRTSGYLREQYF	TGTGCCAGCAGCCCCAGGACTAGCGGTTATCTACGGGAGCAGTACTTC
TRBV6-1	TRBJ1-1	TRBD1	NA	CASSEVAAGGAGTEAFF	TGTGCCAGCAGTGAAGTCGCAGCAGGGGGCGCCGGGACTGAAGCTTTCTTT
TRBV27	TRBJ1-6	TRBD1	NA	CASSLHQPGQGNSPLHF	TGTGCCAGCAGTCTCCACCAACCGGGACAGGGTAATTCACCCCTCCACTTT
TRBV19	TRBJ1-4	TRBD1	NA	CASSIRDRGATNEKLFF	TGTGCCAGTAGTATACGGGACAGGGGGGCAACTAATGAAAAACTGTTTTTT
TRBV10-3	TRBJ2-1	TRBD2	NA	CAISDHTSGGYNEQFF	TGTGCCATCAGTGACCATACTAGCGGGGGCTACAATGAGCAGTTCTTC
TRBV5-6	TRBJ2-2	NA	once	CASRNSFTGELFF	TGTGCCAGCAGGAACAGCTTCACCGGGGAGCTGTTTTTT
TRBV19	TRBJ1-2	NA	few	CASSIDFLRGNGYTF	TGTGCCAGTAGTATAGATTTTCTGAGAGGGAATGGCTACACCTTC
TRBV5-1	TRBJ2-1	TRBD1	NA	CASSLGQGLHNEQFF	TGCGCCAGCAGCTTGGGACAGGGGCTCCACAATGAGCAGTTCTTC
TRBV7-9	TRBJ1-1	TRBD1	NA	CSSGKGGGNTEAFF	TGTTCCAGCGGTAAAGGGGGCGGGAACACTGAAGCTTTCTTT
TRBV28	TRBJ1-1	NA	NA	CASSLGRNTEAFF	TGTGCCAGCAGTTTAGGGAGGAACACTGAAGCTTTCTTT
TRBV6-5	TRBJ2-7	TRBD1	NA	CASSHDRGYLGTYF	TGTGCCAGCAGTCACGACAGGGGGTACCTTGGGACGTACTTC
TRBV30	TRBJ2-1	TRBD2	once	CAWSKGLAGDRNEQFF	TGTGCCTGGAGTAAAGGACTAGCGGGAGACCGGAATGAGCAGTTCTTC
TRBV19	TRBJ1-5	TRBD1	NA	CASSISRGRNQPQHF	TGTGCCAGTAGTATATCCAGGGGGCGCAATCAGCCCCAGCATTTT
TRBV29-1	TRBJ2-3	TRBD2	NA	CSVEASGGPRYF	TGCAGCGTTGAAGCCTCGGGAGGGCCCAGGTATTTT
TRBV7-9	TRBJ1-2	TRBD1	NA	CSSSPGTGGGYGYTF	TGTTCCAGCAGCCCAGGGACAGGGGGAGGCTATGGCTACACCTTC
TRBV29-1	TRBJ1-1	NA	NA	CSVGLILNTEAFF	TGCAGCGTTGGGCTGATCCTGAACACTGAAGCTTTCTTT
TRBV4-1	TRBJ2-7	NA	NA	CASSRTGLLDYEQYF	TGCGCCAGCAGCCGAACAGGGCTACTAGACTACGAGCAGTACTTC
TRBV5-4	TRBJ2-5	NA	once	CASRSYLGSGETQYF	TGTGCCAGCAGATCCTACCTAGGGTCGGGGGAGACCCAGTACTTC
TRBV11-2	TRBJ2-2	TRBD2	NA	CASSFGSGSTGELFF	TGTGCCAGCAGCTTTGGAAGCGGGAGCACCGGGGAGCTGTTTTTT
TRBV6-1	TRBJ1-1	NA	NA	CASSEDGGTEAFF	TGTGCCAGCAGTGAAGACGGGGGCACTGAAGCTTTCTTT
TRBV28	TRBJ2-2	NA	few	CASKRSLNTGELFF	TGTGCCAGCAAGCGGTCACTAAACACCGGGGAGCTGTTTTTT
TRBV6-5	TRBJ1-6	TRBD1	NA	CASSYGTGLYNSPLHF	TGTGCCAGCAGTTACGGGACAGGGCTTTATAATTCACCCCTCCACTTT
TRBV10-3	TRBJ2-7	NA	NA	CAISEQQQSYEQYF	TGTGCCATCAGTGAGCAACAGCAATCCTACGAGCAGTACTTC
TRBV2	TRBJ2-7	NA	NA	CASSEGGYEQYF	TGTGCCAGCAGTGAGGGGGGCTACGAGCAGTACTTC
TRBV28	TRBJ1-2	TRBD1	NA	CASQDRGRNYGYTF	TGTGCCAGCCAGGACAGGGGGCGGAACTATGGCTACACCTTC
TRBV5-1	TRBJ2-3	NA	NA	CASSLVRASTDTQYF	TGCGCCAGCAGCTTGGTTAGAGCTAGCACAGATACGCAGTATTTT
TRBV5-1	TRBJ2-4	NA	NA	CASSLSTGAKNIQYF	TGCGCCAGCAGCTTGTCGACAGGAGCCAAAAACATTCAGTACTTC
TRBV7-9	TRBJ2-1	NA	NA	CASSLVSGAFVYNEQFF	TGTGCCAGCAGCTTAGTTTCGGGAGCGTTTGTCTACAATGAGCAGTTCTTC
TRBV28	TRBJ1-2	TRBD1	NA	CASSLTSGTEFYGYTF	TGTGCCAGCAGTTTAACTTCCGGGACAGAATTCTATGGCTACACCTTC
TRBV7-9	TRBJ1-5	NA	NA	CASSLSGLPNQPQHF	TGTGCCAGCAGCTTGAGCGGGCTCCCAAATCAGCCCCAGCATTTT
TRBV6-6	TRBJ1-2	TRBD1	NA	CASSSPGTGVSRTF	TGTGCCAGCAGTTCCCCCGGGACAGGGGTCTCACGCACCTTC
TRBV6-5	TRBJ2-7	NA	NA	CASSYSPGSYEQYF	TGTGCCAGCAGTTACTCCCCAGGCAGCTACGAGCAGTACTTC
TRBV27	TRBJ2-1	TRBD1	NA	CASKGGQGAEEQFF	TGTGCCAGCAAAGGGGGACAGGGGGCGGAGGAGCAGTTCTTC